A selection of T cell receptor beta chains follows, all from one sample in a study of blood T cells in healthy people across ages. TCRdb passed the 5' RACE reads through MiXCR, listing each CDR3 protein once. Of over a million distinct CDR3 sequences listed, 42% were seen once; the top ten hold under 8%. Material for sequencing was blood. These receptors were obtained from a woman younger than 35 in good health. Both conserved end residues are part of each CDR3.

TRBV10-3,TRBJ1-2,CAISSGGANYGYTF
TRBV20-1,TRBJ2-3,CSAPPGLAGGNTQYF
TRBV11-2,TRBJ1-5,CASGFLGEPQHF
TRBV5-1,TRBJ2-1,CASSGGTGSYNEHFF
TRBV7-2,TRBJ2-1,CASSLATGGTYNEQFF
TRBV10-2,TRBJ2-7,CASSEFGRDGPSYEQYF
TRBV11-2,TRBJ2-7,CASSSGQGTQIYEQYF
TRBV28,TRBJ1-1,CASSATGFNTEAFF
TRBV4-1,TRBJ1-2,CASSQESTGAGGYTF
TRBV12-3/TRBV12-4,TRBJ1-5,CASSPIYSNQPQHF
TRBV12-3/TRBV12-4,TRBJ2-2,CASIPTGWQGATGELFF
TRBV12-3/TRBV12-4,TRBJ1-5,CASSQSGRQSNQPQHF
TRBV12-3/TRBV12-4,TRBJ2-5,CASSHTQDNEQYF
TRBV2,TRBJ2-3,CASGIAGEDTDTQYF
TRBV9,TRBJ2-7,CASSVAGTPPIYEQYF
TRBV2,TRBJ1-2,CASLRPTLDYTF
TRBV10-3,TRBJ2-7,CAISEARTTSEQYF
TRBV6-2/TRBV6-3,TRBJ2-5,CASSYHDSGTSEGETQYF
TRBV7-3,TRBJ2-1,CASSSLAGGNYNEQFF
TRBV20-1,TRBJ1-2,CSASAGNGGYTF
TRBV7-9,TRBJ2-2,CASSLQGAGELFF
TRBV25-1,TRBJ1-2,CASSDRTRAGNYGYTF
TRBV20-1,TRBJ2-2,CSAGKAGTRTGELFF
TRBV7-8,TRBJ1-2,CANSLAGQGNYGYTF
TRBV12-3/TRBV12-4,TRBJ2-3,CASSLVGGGPTDTQYF
TRBV20-1,TRBJ1-2,CSARAPPREGYGYTF
TRBV6-5,TRBJ2-4,CASRTVAKNIQYF